This TCR beta chain comes out of a study of glioma-infiltrating T cells. Study conclusions and caveats: Tissue and blood shared very few CDR3 sequences.

This clonotype was observed at least ten times. The antigen is undetermined. The CDR3 covers 15 residues. Germline V gene sequence: CDR1 SGHTA, CDR2 FQGNSA. The trim removed 1 base at V and 5 bases at J, leaving 8 bases unmatched. The iRepertoire nested amplicon-rescue multiplex PCR amplified TCR alpha and beta CDR3s from RNA. TCRdb fed the multiplex PCR reads into MiXCR, producing one record per CDR3 protein. The sample has roughly 100,000 distinct CDR3 sequences, about 40% seen once. V and J are TRBV7-2 and TRBJ2-7, with TRBD2 matching over 7 bases. The origin of this receptor is a human donor with low-grade glioma or glioblastoma, undergoing nonglioma brain surgery, or in good health (not recorded which). Input material: glioma tissue, nonneoplastic brain tissue, or PBMCs (not recorded which). In nucleotides, the CDR3 is TGTGCCAGCAGCTTAGATCGCGGGAGAAAACACGAGCAGTACTTC. As protein: CASSLDRGRKHEQYF.